The 26 T cell receptor beta chains in this list originate from one sample, sequenced in a study of blood T cell repertoires in COVID-19. TCRdb's table, derived via immunoSEQ multiplex PCR, lists solely in-frame clones and lacks some. Of 80,000 to 100,000 clones in the sample, approximately 86% were seen once. Material for sequencing was peripheral blood. These receptors originate from a woman older than 75 with acute or convalescent COVID-19.

The chain has TRBV7-3 and TRBJ2-2; 7 bases match TRBD2. This CDR3 has 16 amino acids. Germline trimming cut 1 base from V and 6 bases from J; bases unmatched to any gene: 8. CDR1 and CDR2 from the germline V gene are SGHTA and FQGTGA. CDR3 sequence (DNA): TGTGCCAGCAGCTTAAGAGCGGGGCCTCAGGCCGGGGAGCTGTTTTTT. Encoded protein: CASSLRAGPQAGELFF.

The chain recombines TRBV11-3 with TRBJ2-1; TRBD2 agrees at 14 bases. The CDR3 covers 19 residues. Germline-derived CDR1 and CDR2 are SGHNT and YENEEA. The V gene end was trimmed by 0 bases and the J gene end by 0 bases; junction bases not matched to a gene: 4. The CDR3 here is CASSLERLAGGSSYNEQFF. The CDR3 DNA reads as TGTGCCAGCAGCTTAGAACGACTAGCGGGGGGGAGCTCCTACAATGAGCAGTTCTTC.

This chain uses TRBV12-2 with TRBJ2-5; the table assigns TRBD2, which was not confirmed against the DNA. TRBV12-2 is a pseudogene segment. This CDR3 has 15 amino acids. This CDR3 reads CASPQRASGQETQYF. CDR3 bases: TGTGCAAGCCCCCAGAGAGCTAGCGGACAAGAGACCCAGTACTTC.

The genes are TRBV7-9 and TRBJ1-1; D is possibly TRBD1 (6 bases). CDR1 is SEHNR, CDR2 FQNEAQ, per germline (reference sequence). Trimming took 5 bases from V and 4 from J, leaving 17 bases between them. CDR3 length: 15 amino acids. CDR3 in amino acids: CASSPRSAGATEAFF. The CDR3 nucleotides read TGTGCCAGCAGCCCCCGTTCAGCGGGGGCCACTGAAGCTTTCTTT.

This rearrangement joins TRBV2 to TRBJ2-3, with TRBD2 identical over 9 bases. The germline gives CDR1 SNHLY, CDR2 FYNNEI. Trimming took 0 bases from V and 2 from J; bases not matched to a gene: 6. The CDR3 spans 17 residues. CDR3 DNA: TGTGCCAGCAGTGAAGCCTCCCTAGCGGGGACCACAGATACGCAGTATTTT. Translation gives CASSEASLAGTTDTQYF. The variable domain in full, with the rest retrieved from reference TRBV2 and TRBJ2-3, is EPEVTQTPSHQVTQMGQEVILRCVPISNHLYFYWYRQILGQKVEFLVSFYNNEISEKSEIFDDQFSVERPDGSNFTLKIRSTKLEDSAMYFCASSEASLAGTTDTQYFGPGTRLTVL.

This clone was seen a handful of times. V usage is TRBV6-2 or TRBV6-3 and J usage is TRBJ1-5; 7 bases agree with TRBD1. Germline V lookup: CDR1 MNHEY, CDR2 SVGEGT. Losses at the gene ends were 2 bases for V and 1 base for J; bases not matched to a gene: 8. The length of the CDR3 is 17 residues. DNA of the CDR3: TGTGCCAGCAGTTACAGGACAGGCTCCAAAAGCAATCAGCCCCAGCATTTT. Translating it yields CASSYRTGSKSNQPQHF.

For the CDR3, the DNA is TGTGCCAGCAGCCTTAGCGGGGCGGCGAATGAGCAGTTCTTC. Translation gives CASSLSGAANEQFF. The rearrangement uses TRBV11-2 and TRBJ2-1; 8 bases match TRBD2. This CDR3 spans 14 amino acids. Germline trimming cut 5 bases from V and 7 bases from J; bases unmatched to any gene: 7. The germline gives CDR1 SGHAT, CDR2 FQNNGV.

The chain combines TRBV6-6 with TRBJ2-1; D is possibly TRBD2 (6 bases). Between the trimmed V and J ends, which lost 6 bases and 2 bases, there was a span of 17 bases. There are 16 residues in the CDR3. CDR1 is MNHNY, CDR2 SVGAGI, per germline (reference sequence). The CDR3 is CASRLLGGGTYNEQFF. CDR3 DNA sequence: TGTGCCAGCAGACTTCTCGGGGGAGGCACCTACAATGAGCAGTTCTTC.

The table lists this clone with a few counts. The chain has TRBV5-5 and TRBJ1-3, with TRBD1 matching 9 bases. The germline gives CDR1 SGHKS, CDR2 YYEKEE (reference sequence). The CDR3 totals 17 residues. Germline trimming cut 0 bases from V and 3 bases from J; bases unmatched to any gene: 7. CDR3 protein: CASSLGPTGGGGNTIYF. CDR3 nucleotides: TGTGCCAGCAGCTTGGGGCCCACAGGGGGCGGTGGAAACACCATATATTTT.

Note on this clone: One end of the junction is discordant with germline, which a read error may explain. The V gene is TRBV10-1, the J gene TRBJ2-4, with 9 bases matching TRBD1. This CDR3 has 13 amino acids. Per germline, CDR1 WNHNN and CDR2 SYGVQD (reference sequence). CDR3 amino acids: CATPGQGFNIQYF. As DNA, the CDR3 is TGCGCCACCCCGGGACAGGGATTCAACATTCAGTACTTT.

CDR3 loop: CASSPLGGSTDTQYF. Here the CDR3 DNA reads TGCGCCAGCAGCCCCCTCGGGGGAAGCACAGATACGCAGTATTTT. This chain joins TRBV4-1 and TRBJ2-3, with a weak D call TRBD2 (6 bases). The CDR3 has 15 residues. Per germline, CDR1 MGHRA and CDR2 YSYEKL. Trimming shortened V by 4 bases and J by 0 bases, and 11 bases separated the two germline ends.

This clone showed up just a few times. This chain joins TRBV18 and TRBJ1-4, with 7 positions matching TRBD1. The germline CDR1 and CDR2 sequences are KGHSH and LQKENI. The length of the CDR3 is 13 residues. With V trimmed by 5 bases and J by 4 bases, 1 base remained unmatched. For the CDR3, the DNA is TGTGCCAGCTCAAGGGGGCTTAATGAAAAACTGTTTTTT. This gives the protein CASSRGLNEKLFF.

The J gene is TRBJ1-2, the V gene TRBV29-1; 11 positions agree with TRBD1. The CDR3 loop spans 15 amino acids. CDR1 and CDR2 from the germline V gene are SQVTM and ANQGSEA. The V and J ends lost 7 bases and 0 bases, in that order; junction bases with no gene match: 7. The CDR3 DNA reads as TGCAGCGCAACCGGGACAGGGGGGACTAACTATGGCTACACCTTC. This sequence encodes CSATGTGGTNYGYTF. Full variable domain (missing parts from reference TRBV29-1 and TRBJ1-2): SAVISQKPSRDICQRGTSLTIQCQVDSQVTMMFWYRQQPGQSLTLIATANQGSEATYESGFVIDKFPISRPNLTFSTLTVSNMSPEDSSIYLCSATGTGGTNYGYTFGSGTRLTVV.

The chain recombines TRBV7-2 with TRBJ1-1, with D uncertain. Germline V gene data show CDR1 as SGHTA and CDR2 as FQGNSA. The CDR3 contains 16 residues. Trimming stripped 1 base from V and 5 bases from J, with 17 bases between. CDR3: CASSLVLSFTVTEAFF. CDR3 bases: TGTGCCAGCAGCTTAGTTCTCTCCTTTACGGTAACTGAAGCTTTCTTT.

This sequence joins TRBV5-4 and TRBJ2-5; D remains unclear. The germline V gene encodes CDR1 SGHNT and CDR2 YYREEE (reference sequence). V lost 4 bases and J 0 bases, leaving 10 bases between the germline ends. The CDR3 runs 14 residues. CDR3 residues: CASSPVAYQETQYF. CDR3 DNA: TGTGCCAGCAGCCCCGTAGCCTACCAAGAGACCCAGTACTTC.

The chain carries TRBV7-9 and TRBJ2-2; D might be TRBD2 (6 bases). Germline V gives CDR1 SEHNR, CDR2 FQNEAQ (reference sequence). The ends were cut back, 8 bases at V and 2 bases at J, with 18 bases in the middle. This CDR3 has 16 amino acids. CDR3 loop: CASGRRSSINTGELFF. The CDR3 DNA reads as TGTGCCAGCGGGAGGAGATCCTCAATTAACACCGGGGAGCTGTTTTTT.

This chain links TRBV5-1 with TRBJ2-1; D is perhaps TRBD2 (5 bases). Per the germline V gene, CDR1 is SGHRS and CDR2 is YFSETQ. The ends were cut back, 0 bases at V and 8 bases at J, with 15 bases in the middle. This CDR3 region has 15 residues. The CDR3 protein is CASSLVGGLRDEQFF. The CDR3 bases are TGCGCCAGCAGCTTGGTTGGAGGACTTAGGGATGAGCAGTTCTTC.

The chain links TRBV11-2 to TRBJ2-2, with 9 bases aligning to TRBD1. Per the germline V gene, CDR1 is SGHAT and CDR2 is FQNNGV. This CDR3 has 14 residues. J was trimmed by 7 bases and V by 8 bases; bases with no gene match: 8. The CDR3 DNA reads TGTGCCAGCCTTCCGGGACAGGGAAACGGGGAGCTGTTTTTT. It encodes CASLPGQGNGELFF. Full variable domain (remainder filled in from reference TRBV11-2 and TRBJ2-2): EAGVAQSPRYKIIEKRQSVAFWCNPISGHATLYWYQQILGQGPKLLIQFQNNGVVDDSQLPKDRFSAERLKGVDSTLKIQPAKLEDSAVYLCASLPGQGNGELFFGEGSRLTVL.

This chain connects TRBV24-1 to TRBJ2-7, with 8 bases identical to TRBD2. V was pared by 4 bases and J by 2 bases, with 6 bases of the junction left unmatched. Per the germline V gene, CDR1 is KGHDR and CDR2 is SFDVKD. This CDR3 has 15 amino acids. The CDR3 spells CATSDPVGGAYEQYF. CDR3 coding DNA: TGTGCCACCAGTGACCCGGTCGGGGGGGCCTACGAGCAGTACTTC.

This CDR3 is CASSQREVETQYF. In DNA form, the CDR3 reads TGTGCCAGCAGCCAGAGGGAAGTAGAGACCCAGTACTTC. The chain employs TRBV3-1 (or the pseudogene TRBV3-2) and TRBJ2-5; the D gene is possibly TRBD2 (5 bases). This CDR3 spans 13 amino acids. Germline V CDR1 and CDR2: LGHDT, YNNKEL (reference sequence). With 3 bases removed from V and 4 bases from J, the gap between germline ends came to 9 bases.

The chain links TRBV2 to TRBJ2-1, with a weak D call TRBD2 (5 bases). The CDR3 has 15 amino acids. CDR1 is SNHLY and CDR2 is FYNNEI in the germline V gene. The germline V and J ends were trimmed by 7 bases and 0 bases, with 13 bases remaining between them. As DNA, the CDR3 is TGTGCCAGCACCGCGGCAGGAGGCTCCTACAATGAGCAGTTCTTC. Its protein product is CASTAAGGSYNEQFF.

The chain joins TRBV29-1 to TRBJ1-2; tentatively, D is TRBD1 (5 bases). V was clipped by 0 bases and J by 5 bases, with 10 bases between them. The V gene's germline CDR1 is SQVTM and CDR2 ANQGSEA. This CDR3 comprises 13 residues. CDR3 amino acids: CSVEEGRDYGYTF. The CDR3 coding sequence is TGCAGCGTTGAAGAGGGCAGGGATTATGGCTACACCTTC. Full variable domain (remainder filled in from reference TRBV29-1 and TRBJ1-2): SAVISQKPSRDICQRGTSLTIQCQVDSQVTMMFWYRQQPGQSLTLIATANQGSEATYESGFVIDKFPISRPNLTFSTLTVSNMSPEDSSIYLCSVEEGRDYGYTFGSGTRLTVV.

The chain joins TRBV11-2 to TRBJ1-6; the match to TRBD1 covers 7 bases. CDR3 length: 15 amino acids. The V gene end was trimmed by 0 bases and the J gene end by 10 bases; junction bases not matched to a gene: 6. The germline gives CDR1 SGHAT, CDR2 FQNNGV. This CDR3 is CASSLDRQGGSPLHF. The CDR3 DNA follows: TGTGCCAGCAGCTTAGATAGGCAGGGGGGATCACCCCTCCACTTT.

The chain is built from TRBV6-6 and TRBJ1-2; a possible D gene is TRBD1 (6 bases). From germline, CDR1 is MNHNY and CDR2 SVGAGI (reference sequence). The V end was cut by 4 bases, the J end by 0 bases, with 12 bases between. The CDR3 totals 15 residues. CDR3 residues: CASSSPDRANYGYTF. CDR3 in DNA: TGTGCCAGCAGTTCCCCGGACAGAGCTAACTATGGCTACACCTTC.

This chain uses TRBV18 with TRBJ2-5; D unclear. V lost 3 bases and J 2 bases, leaving 4 bases between the germline ends. Germline lookup yields CDR1 KGHSH and CDR2 LQKENI. The CDR3 is 12 amino acids. The DNA for the CDR3 is TGTGCCAGCTCACCCGGGCAAGAGACCCAGTACTTC. Translating it yields CASSPGQETQYF.

The chain uses TRBV28 and TRBJ2-1; D is ambiguous. The CDR3 runs 11 residues. V shed 3 bases and J shed 10 bases, with 7 bases lying between them. Germline V gives CDR1 MDHEN, CDR2 SYDVKM. In nucleotides, the CDR3 is TGTGCCAGCAGTTTCTATCGCGAGCAGTTCTTC. This sequence encodes CASSFYREQFF.